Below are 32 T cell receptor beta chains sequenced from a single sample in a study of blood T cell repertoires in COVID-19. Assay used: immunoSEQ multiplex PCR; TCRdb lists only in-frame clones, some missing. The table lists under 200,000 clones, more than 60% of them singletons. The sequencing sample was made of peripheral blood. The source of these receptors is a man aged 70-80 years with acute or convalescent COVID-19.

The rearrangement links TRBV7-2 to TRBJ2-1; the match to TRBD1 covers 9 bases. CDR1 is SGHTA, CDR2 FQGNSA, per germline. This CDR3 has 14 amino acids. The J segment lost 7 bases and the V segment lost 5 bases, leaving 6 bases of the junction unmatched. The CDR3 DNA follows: TGTGCCAGCAGCCCCGGACAGGGGAGGAATGAGCAGTTCTTC. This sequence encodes CASSPGQGRNEQFF.

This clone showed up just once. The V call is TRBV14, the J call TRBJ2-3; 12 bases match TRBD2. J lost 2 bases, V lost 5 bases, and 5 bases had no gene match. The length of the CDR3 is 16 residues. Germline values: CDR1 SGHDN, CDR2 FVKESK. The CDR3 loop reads CASSATSGGVTDTQYF. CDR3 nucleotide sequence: TGTGCCAGCAGCGCGACTAGCGGGGGAGTCACAGATACGCAGTATTTT. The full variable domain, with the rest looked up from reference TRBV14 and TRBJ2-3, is EAGVTQFPSHSVIEKGQTVTLRCDPISGHDNLYWYRRVMGKEIKFLLHFVKESKQDESGMPNNRFLAERTGGTYSTLKVQPAELEDSGVYFCASSATSGGVTDTQYFGPGTRLTVL.

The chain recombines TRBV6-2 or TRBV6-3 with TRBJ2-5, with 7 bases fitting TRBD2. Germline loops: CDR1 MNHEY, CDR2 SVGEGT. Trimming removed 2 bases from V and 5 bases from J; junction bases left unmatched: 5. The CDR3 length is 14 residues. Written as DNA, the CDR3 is TGTGCCAGCAGTTACGGCGGGAGTAGGGAGACCCAGTACTTC. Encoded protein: CASSYGGSRETQYF.

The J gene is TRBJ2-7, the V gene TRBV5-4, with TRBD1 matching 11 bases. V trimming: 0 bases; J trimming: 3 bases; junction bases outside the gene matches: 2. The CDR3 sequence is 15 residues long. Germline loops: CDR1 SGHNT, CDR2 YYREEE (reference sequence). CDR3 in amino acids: CASSLGGTGGYEQYF. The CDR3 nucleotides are TGTGCCAGCAGCTTGGGTGGGACAGGGGGCTACGAGCAGTACTTC.

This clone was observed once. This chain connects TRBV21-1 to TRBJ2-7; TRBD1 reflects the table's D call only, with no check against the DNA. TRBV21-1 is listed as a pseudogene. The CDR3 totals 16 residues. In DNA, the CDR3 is TGTGCCAGCAGCAAAAAGGGACCGGACAGGGTCTACGAGCAGTACTTC. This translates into CASSKKGPDRVYEQYF.

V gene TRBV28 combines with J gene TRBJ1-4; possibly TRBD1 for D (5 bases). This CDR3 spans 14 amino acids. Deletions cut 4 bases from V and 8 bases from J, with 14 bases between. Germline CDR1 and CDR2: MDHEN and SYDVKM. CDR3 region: CASSYPGDYEKLFF. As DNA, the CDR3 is TGTGCCAGCAGTTATCCGGGGGATTACGAAAAACTGTTTTTT.

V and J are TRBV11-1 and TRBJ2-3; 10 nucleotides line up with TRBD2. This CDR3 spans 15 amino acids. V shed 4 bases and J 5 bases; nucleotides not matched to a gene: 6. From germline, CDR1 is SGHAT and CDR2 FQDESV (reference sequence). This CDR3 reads CASSSLAGEVDTQYF. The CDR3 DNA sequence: TGTGCCAGCAGCTCGCTAGCGGGGGAGGTAGATACGCAGTATTTT.

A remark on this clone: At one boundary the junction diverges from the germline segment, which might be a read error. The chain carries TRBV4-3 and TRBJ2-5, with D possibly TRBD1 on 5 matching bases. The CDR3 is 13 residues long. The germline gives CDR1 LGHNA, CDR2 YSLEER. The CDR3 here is CAGSRDRGETQYF. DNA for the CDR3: TGCGCCGGCAGCCGAGACAGAGGAGAGACCCAGTACTTC.

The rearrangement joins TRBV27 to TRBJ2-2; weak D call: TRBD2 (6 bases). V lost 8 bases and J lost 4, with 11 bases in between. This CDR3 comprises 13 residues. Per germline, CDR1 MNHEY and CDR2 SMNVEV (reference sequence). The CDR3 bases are TGTGCCAGCGGGAGGTTCGTCACCGGGGAGCTGTTTTTT. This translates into CASGRFVTGELFF.

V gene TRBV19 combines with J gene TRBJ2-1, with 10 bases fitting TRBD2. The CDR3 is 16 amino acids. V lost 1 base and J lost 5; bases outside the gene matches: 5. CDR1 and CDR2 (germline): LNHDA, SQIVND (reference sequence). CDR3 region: CASSIGSGRADNEQFF. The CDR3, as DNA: TGTGCCAGTAGTATAGGGAGCGGGAGGGCCGACAATGAGCAGTTCTTC.

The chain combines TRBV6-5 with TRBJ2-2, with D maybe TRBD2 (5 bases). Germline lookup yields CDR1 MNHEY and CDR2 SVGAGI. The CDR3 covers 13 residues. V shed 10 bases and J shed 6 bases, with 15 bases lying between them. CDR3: CATSSRGPGELFF. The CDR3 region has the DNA TGTGCCACCTCATCCCGAGGGCCCGGGGAGCTGTTTTTT.

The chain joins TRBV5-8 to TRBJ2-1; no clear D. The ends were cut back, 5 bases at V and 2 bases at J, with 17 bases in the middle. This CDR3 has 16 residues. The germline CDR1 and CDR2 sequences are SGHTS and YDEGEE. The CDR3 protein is CASRRIGVATYNEQFF. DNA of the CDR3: TGTGCCAGCAGACGGATCGGAGTTGCGACCTACAATGAGCAGTTCTTC.

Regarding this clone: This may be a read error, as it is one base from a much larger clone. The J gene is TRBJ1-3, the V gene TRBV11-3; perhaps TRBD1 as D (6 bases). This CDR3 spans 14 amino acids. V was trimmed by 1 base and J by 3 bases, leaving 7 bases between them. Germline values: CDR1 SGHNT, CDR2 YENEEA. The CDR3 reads CASSLAGVGNTIYF. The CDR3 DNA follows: TGTGCCAGCAGCTTAGCAGGGGTTGGAAACACCATATATTTT.

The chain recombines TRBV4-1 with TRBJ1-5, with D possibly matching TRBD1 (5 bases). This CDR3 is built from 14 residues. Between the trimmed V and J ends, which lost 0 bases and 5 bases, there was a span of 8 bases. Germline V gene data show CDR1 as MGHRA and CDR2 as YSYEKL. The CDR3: CASSQDRDYQPQHF. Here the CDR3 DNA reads TGCGCCAGCAGCCAAGACAGGGATTATCAGCCCCAGCATTTT.

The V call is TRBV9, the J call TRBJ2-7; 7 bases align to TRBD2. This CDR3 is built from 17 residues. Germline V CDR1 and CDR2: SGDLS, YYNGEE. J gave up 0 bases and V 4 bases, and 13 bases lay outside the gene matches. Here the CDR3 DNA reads TGTGCCAGCAGCCCCCAGATGGGGGGGGTTTTCTCCTACGAGCAGTACTTC. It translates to CASSPQMGGVFSYEQYF.

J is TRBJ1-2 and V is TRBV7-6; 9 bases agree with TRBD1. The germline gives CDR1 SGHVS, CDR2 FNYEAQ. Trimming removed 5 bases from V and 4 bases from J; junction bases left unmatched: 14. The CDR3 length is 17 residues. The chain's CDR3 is CASSPGTGGAVSYGYTF. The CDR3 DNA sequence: TGTGCCAGCAGCCCAGGCACAGGGGGCGCAGTTTCCTATGGCTACACCTTC. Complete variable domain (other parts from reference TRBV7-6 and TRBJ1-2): GAGVSQSPRYKVTKRGQDVALRCDPISGHVSLYWYRQALGQGPEFLTYFNYEAQQDKSGLPNDRFSAERPEGSISTLTIQRTEQRDSAMYRCASSPGTGGAVSYGYTFGSGTRLTVV.

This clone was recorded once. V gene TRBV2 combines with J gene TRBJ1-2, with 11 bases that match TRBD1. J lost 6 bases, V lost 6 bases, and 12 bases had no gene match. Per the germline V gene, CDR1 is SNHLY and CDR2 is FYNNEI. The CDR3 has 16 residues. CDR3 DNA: TGTGCCAGCAGACTAGGACAGGGGGCGTTCCTTGATGGCTACACCTTC. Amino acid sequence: CASRLGQGAFLDGYTF.

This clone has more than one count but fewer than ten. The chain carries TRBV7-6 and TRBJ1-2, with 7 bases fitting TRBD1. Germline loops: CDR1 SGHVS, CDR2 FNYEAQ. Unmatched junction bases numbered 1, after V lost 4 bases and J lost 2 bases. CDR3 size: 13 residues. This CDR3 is CASSSQGNYGYTF. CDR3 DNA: TGTGCCAGCAGCTCACAGGGGAACTATGGCTACACCTTC.

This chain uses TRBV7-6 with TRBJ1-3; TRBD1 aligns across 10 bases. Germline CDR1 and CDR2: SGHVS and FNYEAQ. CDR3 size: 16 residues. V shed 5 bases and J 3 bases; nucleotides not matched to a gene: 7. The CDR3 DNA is TGTGCCAGCAGCCCGGGGACAGGGGCAGGTGGAAACACCATATATTTT. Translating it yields CASSPGTGAGGNTIYF.

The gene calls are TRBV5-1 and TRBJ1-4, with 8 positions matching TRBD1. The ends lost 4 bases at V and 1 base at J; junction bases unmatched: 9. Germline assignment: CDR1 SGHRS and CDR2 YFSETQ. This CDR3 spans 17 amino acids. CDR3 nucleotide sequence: TGCGCCAGCAGCGGGGGAGACAGGGGCGGAACTAATGAAAAACTGTTTTTT. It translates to CASSGGDRGGTNEKLFF. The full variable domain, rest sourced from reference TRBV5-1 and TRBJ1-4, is KAGVTQTPRYLIKTRGQQVTLSCSPISGHRSVSWYQQTPGQGLQFLFEYFSETQRNKGNFPGRFSGRQFSNSRSEMNVSTLELGDSALYLCASSGGDRGGTNEKLFFGSGTQLSVL.

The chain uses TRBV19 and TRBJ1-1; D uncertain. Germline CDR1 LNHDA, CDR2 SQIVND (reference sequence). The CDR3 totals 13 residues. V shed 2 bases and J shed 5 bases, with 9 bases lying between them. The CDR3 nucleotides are TGTGCCAGTAGTATACATCGGGAGACTGAAGCTTTCTTT. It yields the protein CASSIHRETEAFF.

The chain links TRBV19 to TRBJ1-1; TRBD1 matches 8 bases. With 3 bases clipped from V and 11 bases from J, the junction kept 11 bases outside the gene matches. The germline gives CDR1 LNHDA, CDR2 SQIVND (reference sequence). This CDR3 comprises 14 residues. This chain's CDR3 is CASSMGTGGAPAFF. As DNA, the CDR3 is TGTGCCAGTAGTATGGGGACAGGCGGAGCCCCGGCTTTCTTT.

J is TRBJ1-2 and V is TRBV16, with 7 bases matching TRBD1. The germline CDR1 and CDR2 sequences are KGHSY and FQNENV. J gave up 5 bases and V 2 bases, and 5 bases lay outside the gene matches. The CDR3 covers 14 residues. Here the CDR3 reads CASSQRTGVYGYTF. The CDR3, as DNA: TGTGCCAGCAGCCAACGCACAGGGGTTTATGGCTACACCTTC.

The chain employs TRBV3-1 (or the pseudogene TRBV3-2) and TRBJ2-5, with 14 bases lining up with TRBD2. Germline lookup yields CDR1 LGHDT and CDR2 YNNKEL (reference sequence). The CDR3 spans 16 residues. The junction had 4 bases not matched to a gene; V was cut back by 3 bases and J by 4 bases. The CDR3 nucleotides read TGTGCCAGCAGCCAGCGACTAGCGGGAGGGAGAGAGACCCAGTACTTC. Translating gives CASSQRLAGGRETQYF.

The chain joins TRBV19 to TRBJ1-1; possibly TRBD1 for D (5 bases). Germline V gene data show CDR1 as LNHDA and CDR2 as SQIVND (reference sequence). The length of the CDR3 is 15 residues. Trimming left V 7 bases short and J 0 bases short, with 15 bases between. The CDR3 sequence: CASTNTWGMNTEAFF. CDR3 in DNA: TGTGCCAGTACTAATACCTGGGGCATGAACACTGAAGCTTTCTTT.

The CDR3 reads CASSLGLLAVNNEQFF. CDR3 DNA sequence: TGCGCCAGCAGCTTGGGACTGCTAGCGGTGAACAATGAGCAGTTCTTC. The chain links TRBV5-1 to TRBJ2-1; 7 positions match TRBD2. Germline values: CDR1 SGHRS, CDR2 YFSETQ. Unmatched junction bases numbered 8, after V lost 0 bases and J lost 5 bases. This CDR3 contains 16 residues.

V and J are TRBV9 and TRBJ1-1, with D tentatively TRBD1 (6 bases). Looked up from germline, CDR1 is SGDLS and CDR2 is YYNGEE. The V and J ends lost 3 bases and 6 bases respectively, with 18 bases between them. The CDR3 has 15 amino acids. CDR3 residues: CASSGYRASLSEAFF. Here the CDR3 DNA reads TGTGCCAGCAGCGGTTACAGGGCCTCGCTCTCTGAAGCTTTCTTT. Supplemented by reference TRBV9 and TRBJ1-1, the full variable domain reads DSGVTQTPKHLITATGQRVTLRCSPRSGDLSVYWYQQSLDQGLQFLIQYYNGEERAKGNILERFSAQQFPDLHSELNLSSLELGDSALYFCASSGYRASLSEAFFGQGTRLTVV.

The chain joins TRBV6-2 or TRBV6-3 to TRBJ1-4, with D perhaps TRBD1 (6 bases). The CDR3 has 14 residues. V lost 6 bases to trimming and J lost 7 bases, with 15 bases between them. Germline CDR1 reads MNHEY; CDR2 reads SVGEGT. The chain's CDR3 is CASSAQGGSEKLFF. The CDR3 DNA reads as TGTGCCAGCAGCGCACAGGGAGGGAGTGAAAAACTGTTTTTT.

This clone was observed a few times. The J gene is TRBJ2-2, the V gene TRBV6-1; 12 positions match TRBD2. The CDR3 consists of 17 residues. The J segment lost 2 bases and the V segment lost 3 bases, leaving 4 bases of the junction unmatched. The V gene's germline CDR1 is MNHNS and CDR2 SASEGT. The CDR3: CASSDRTSGANTGELFF. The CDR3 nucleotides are TGTGCCAGCAGTGACAGGACTAGCGGGGCTAACACCGGGGAGCTGTTTTTT.

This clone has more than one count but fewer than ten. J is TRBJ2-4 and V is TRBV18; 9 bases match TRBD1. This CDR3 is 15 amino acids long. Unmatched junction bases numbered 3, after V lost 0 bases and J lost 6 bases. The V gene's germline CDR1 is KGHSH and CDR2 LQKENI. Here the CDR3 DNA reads TGTGCCAGCTCACCACCGGGACAGGGTACAAACATTCAGTACTTC. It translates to CASSPPGQGTNIQYF.

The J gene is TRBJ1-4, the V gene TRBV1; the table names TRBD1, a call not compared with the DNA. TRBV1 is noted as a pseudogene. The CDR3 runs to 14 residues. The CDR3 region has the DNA TGCACCAGCAGCCAAGGGACAGGGGGGCAAAAACTGTTTTTT. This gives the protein CTSSQGTGGQKLFF.

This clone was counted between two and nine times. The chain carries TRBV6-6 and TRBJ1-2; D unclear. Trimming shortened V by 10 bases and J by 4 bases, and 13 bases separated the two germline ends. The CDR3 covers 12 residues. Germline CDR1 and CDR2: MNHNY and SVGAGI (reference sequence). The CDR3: CAIGGVFYGYTF. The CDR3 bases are TGTGCCATAGGCGGGGTCTTCTATGGCTACACCTTC.